This T cell receptor (beta chain) derives from a study of CD8+ T cells in alopecia areata. This clone has ten or more counts. Mouse names are used for the genes. The observed sequence ends 4 residues before the CDR3 terminus, with the missing tail filled in from the germline J gene. Other DNA sequences in the sample encode the same CDR3. The V end lost 3 bases, the J end lost 2 bases, and 8 bases lay between the germline ends. Germline V lookup: CDR1 NNHDY, CDR2 SYVADS. The CDR3 covers 13 residues. A sort of pooled cutaneous lymph node cells used CD4, CD8alpha, NKG2D, NKG2ACE and other stains. Extracted from the samples, RNA was reverse transcribed into cDNA to serve as the sequencing template. The protocol was immunoSEQ multiplex PCR, while the TCRdb copy is restricted to in-frame clones and leaves out a portion. The sample shows 250,000 or so clones, no singletons; the ten largest hold roughly 1.2%.

Specimen: CD4+ T cells sorted from a lymph node. The TCR comes from a C3H/HeJ mouse with alopecia areata. The strain's MHC type: H2-k. The V and J genes are TRBV13-3 and TRBJ1-2, with D possibly matching TRBD1 (6 bases). CDR3 residues: CASSATGNSDYTF. Partial CDR3 DNA: TGTGCCAGCAGTGCCACAGGGAACTCC.